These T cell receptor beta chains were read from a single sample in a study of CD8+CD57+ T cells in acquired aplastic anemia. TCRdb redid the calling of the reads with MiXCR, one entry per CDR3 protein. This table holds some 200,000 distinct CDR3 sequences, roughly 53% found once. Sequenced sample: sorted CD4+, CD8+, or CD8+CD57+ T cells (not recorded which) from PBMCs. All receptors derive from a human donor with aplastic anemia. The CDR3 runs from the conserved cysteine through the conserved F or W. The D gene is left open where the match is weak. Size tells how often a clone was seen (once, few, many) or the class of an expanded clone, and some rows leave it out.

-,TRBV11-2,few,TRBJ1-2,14,TGTGCCAGCAGCTTAGATCCCAGGGAAGATGGCTACACCTTC,CASSLDPREDGYTF
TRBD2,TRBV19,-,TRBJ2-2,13,TGTGCGACTAGCGGGGGGGCCGCCGGGGAGCTGTTTTTT,CATSGGAAGELFF
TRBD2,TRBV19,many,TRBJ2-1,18,TGTGCCAGTAGTATAATGACTAGCGGGGGGGCTGAATACAATGAGCAGTTCTTC,CASSIMTSGGAEYNEQFF
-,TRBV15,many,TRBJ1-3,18,TGTGCCACCAGCAGGACAGCTTGGGGGGCTGACATCGGAAACACCATATATTTT,CATSRTAWGADIGNTIYF
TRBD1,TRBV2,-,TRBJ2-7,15,TGTGCCAGCAGCGGGGACAGGAGGCTTTCGGGTGAGCAGTACTTC,CASSGDRRLSGEQYF
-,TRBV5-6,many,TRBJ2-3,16,TGTGCCAGCACCCCAATCGGGACCCTTAGCACAGATACGCAGTATTTT,CASTPIGTLSTDTQYF
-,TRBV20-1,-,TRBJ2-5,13,TGCAGTGCTAGTACGCCTAGCAGCGAGACCCAGTACTTC,CSASTPSSETQYF
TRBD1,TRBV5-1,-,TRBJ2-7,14,TGCGCCAGCAGCATAGGGACAGGGGAAAACGAGCAGTACTTC,CASSIGTGENEQYF
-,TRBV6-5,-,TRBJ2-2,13,TGTGCCAGCAGAGAACTGAACACCGGGGAGCTGTTTTTT,CASRELNTGELFF
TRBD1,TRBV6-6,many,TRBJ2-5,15,TGTGCCAGCAGTTACCAGGGACAGGGCCAAGAGACCCAGTACTTC,CASSYQGQGQETQYF
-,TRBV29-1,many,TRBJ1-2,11,TGCAGCGTTGACAGTGGGTATGGCTACACCTTC,CSVDSGYGYTF
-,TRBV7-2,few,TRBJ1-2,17,TGCGCCAGCAGCCAAGACCAGGCCGGAGAGGGAGGCTATGGCTACACCTTC,CASSQDQAGEGGYGYTF
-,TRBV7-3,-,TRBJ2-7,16,TGTGCCAGCAGCGCGGGACACCTAGAGGGTCCCTACGAGCAGTACTTC,CASSAGHLEGPYEQYF
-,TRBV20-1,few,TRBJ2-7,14,TGCAGTGCTAGAGACGGGGTTAGCTCCCACGAGCAGTACTTC,CSARDGVSSHEQYF
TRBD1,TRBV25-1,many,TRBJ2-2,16,TGTGCCAGCAGTGAATCGGACAGGTTTAGCGCCGGGGAGCTGTTTTTT,CASSESDRFSAGELFF
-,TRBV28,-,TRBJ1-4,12,TGTGCCAGCAGATCCACAGGGACAAAACTGTTTTTT,CASRSTGTKLFF